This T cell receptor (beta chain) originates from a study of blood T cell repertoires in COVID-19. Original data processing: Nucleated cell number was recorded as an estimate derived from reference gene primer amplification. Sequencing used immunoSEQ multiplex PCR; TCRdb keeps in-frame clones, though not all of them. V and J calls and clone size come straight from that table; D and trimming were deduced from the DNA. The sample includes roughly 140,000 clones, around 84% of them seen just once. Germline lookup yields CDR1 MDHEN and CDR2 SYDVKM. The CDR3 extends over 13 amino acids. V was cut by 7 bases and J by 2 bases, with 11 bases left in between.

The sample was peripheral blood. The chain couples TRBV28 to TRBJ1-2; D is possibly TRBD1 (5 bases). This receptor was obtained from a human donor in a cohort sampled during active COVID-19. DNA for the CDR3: TGTGCCAGCAATGTCCCAGGGAACTATGGCTACACCTTC. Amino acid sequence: CASNVPGNYGYTF.